This entry lists 5 T cell receptor beta chains sequenced from one sample in a study of blood T cell repertoires in COVID-19. Produced via immunoSEQ multiplex PCR; TCRdb's table is partial and in-frame only. This table has about 110,000 clones, roughly 76% appearing once. The sample comprised peripheral blood. Receptors were obtained from a woman aged 60 to 75 with acute or convalescent COVID-19.

This clone has at least ten counts. This rearrangement joins TRBV7-2 to TRBJ1-3; 9 bases match TRBD1. V lost 5 bases to trimming and J lost 0 bases; unmatched junction nucleotides: 14. The CDR3 runs to 19 residues. Per the germline V gene, CDR1 is SGHTA and CDR2 is FQGNSA. CDR3 DNA: TGTGCCAGCAGCCCCAGGACAGGGGCCAGGATCACCTCTGGAAACACCATATATTTT. Encoded protein: CASSPRTGARITSGNTIYF.

The chain links TRBV6-2 or TRBV6-3 to TRBJ1-1; D uncertain. V was cut by 2 bases and J by 9 bases, with 10 bases left in between. CDR3 length: 12 amino acids. CDR1 MNHEY and CDR2 SVGEGT come from the germline V gene. The CDR3 DNA follows: TGTGCCAGCAGTTACCCCCAGGTGAAAGCTTTCTTT. It yields the protein CASSYPQVKAFF.

The chain carries TRBV4-1 and TRBJ1-2; 8 bases are a match to TRBD1. Germline values: CDR1 MGHRA, CDR2 YSYEKL. This CDR3 is 13 amino acids long. Trimming at V came to 5 bases and at J to 8 bases, leaving 7 bases not matched to a gene. The CDR3 region is CASSDRGREGYTF. The CDR3 DNA follows: TGCGCCAGCAGCGACAGGGGACGGGAAGGCTACACCTTC.

The chain couples TRBV7-2 to TRBJ1-3; 8 bases match TRBD1. Per germline, CDR1 SGHTA and CDR2 FQGNSA. The V segment lost 5 bases and the J segment 9 bases; nucleotides outside the gene matches: 12. This CDR3 has 15 residues. CDR3 region: CASSAGQGLYGTIYF. The CDR3 DNA reads TGTGCCAGCAGCGCCGGACAGGGACTTTATGGCACCATATATTTT.

This chain joins TRBV5-1 and TRBJ1-2; D remains unclear. CDR1 is SGHRS and CDR2 is YFSETQ in the germline V gene. V lost 3 bases and J 4 bases, leaving 13 bases between the germline ends. The CDR3 spans 14 residues. This CDR3 is CASSWAQISYGYTF. Written as DNA, the CDR3 is TGCGCCAGCAGCTGGGCCCAGATTTCCTATGGCTACACCTTC.